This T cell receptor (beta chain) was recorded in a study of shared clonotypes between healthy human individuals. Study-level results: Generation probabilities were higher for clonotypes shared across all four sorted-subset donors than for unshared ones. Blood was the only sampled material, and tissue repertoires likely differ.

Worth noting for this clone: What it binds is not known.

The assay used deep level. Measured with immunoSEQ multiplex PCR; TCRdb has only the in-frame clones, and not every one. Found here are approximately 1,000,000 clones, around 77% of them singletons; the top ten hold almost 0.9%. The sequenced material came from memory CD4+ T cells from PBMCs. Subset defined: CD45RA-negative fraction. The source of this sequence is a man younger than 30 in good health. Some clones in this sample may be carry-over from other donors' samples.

The CDR3 DNA follows: TGTGCCAGCAGTAAACACAGGGTAGACGGGGAGCTGTTTTTT. It codes for CASSKHRVDGELFF. The chain couples TRBV6-5 to TRBJ2-2, with a weak D call TRBD1 (6 bases). Germline CDR1 reads MNHEY; CDR2 reads SVGAGI. V was trimmed by 5 bases and J by 7 bases, leaving 14 bases between them. This CDR3 contains 14 residues.